These 5 T cell receptor beta chains share one sample of origin, sequenced in a study of breast tumors, draining lymph nodes, adjacent tissues. Breast cancer patients provided tissue from their axillary draining lymph nodes. TCRdb re-derived calls from the multiplex PCR reads in MiXCR, one entry per CDR3 protein. The data show approximately 300,000 distinct CDR3 sequences, with over 25% seen just once and more than 1% held by the top ten. Sequencing was performed on axillary lymph node tissue. These receptors all come from a female donor with breast cancer. Some clones in this sample may be carry-over from other donors' samples.

At least ten counts were recorded for this clonotype. V and J are TRBV19 and TRBJ2-2; D not certain. Trimming shortened V by 1 base and J by 4 bases, and 7 bases separated the two germline ends. The CDR3 totals 14 residues. The germline CDR1 and CDR2 sequences are LNHDA and SQIVND (reference sequence). CDR3 sequence (DNA): TGTGCCAGTAGTATAGGTAGTGTCACCGGGGAGCTGTTTTTT. Translation gives CASSIGSVTGELFF.

On this clonotype: This could be a read error, since a much larger clone is one nucleotide away. The chain links TRBV5-4 to TRBJ2-5; D remains unclear. This CDR3 contains 13 residues. The germline CDR1 and CDR2 sequences are SGHNT and YYREEE (reference sequence). With 2 bases removed from V and 1 base from J, the gap between germline ends came to 6 bases. Here the CDR3 reads CASSFAAQETQYF. The CDR3, as DNA: TGTGCCAGCAGCTTTGCAGCCCAAGAGACCCAGTACTTC. The complete variable domain, with remaining parts taken from reference TRBV5-4 and TRBJ2-5, reads ETGVTQSPTHLIKTRGQQVTLRCSSQSGHNTVSWYQQALGQGPQFIFQYYREEENGRGNFPPRFSGLQFPNYSSELNVNALELDDSALYLCASSFAAQETQYFGPGTRLLVL.

This clonotype was detected ten times or more. The rearrangement links TRBV15 to TRBJ2-7; D is undetermined. Germline V gene data show CDR1 as LNHNV and CDR2 as YYDKDF (reference sequence). The CDR3 is 15 amino acids. Trimming removed 5 bases at V and 2 bases at J, with 16 bases between. The CDR3 spells CATSVGNRPPYEQYF. The CDR3 nucleotides read TGTGCCACCAGCGTGGGGAACCGACCCCCCTACGAGCAGTACTTC.

There are many counts of this clonotype. V is TRBV10-3 and J is TRBJ2-5; 11 nucleotides match TRBD2. This CDR3 has 18 residues. Germline lookup yields CDR1 ENHRY and CDR2 SYGVKD. Trimming at V came to 4 bases and at J to 2 bases, leaving 12 bases not matched to a gene. This CDR3 is CAISAGRLAGWGQETQYF. The CDR3 bases are TGTGCCATCAGTGCGGGGAGACTAGCGGGATGGGGGCAAGAGACCCAGTACTTC.

This clonotype was seen only a few times. One end of the junction fails to match germline, which may point to a read error. The chain employs TRBV19 and TRBJ2-7; 7 nucleotides agree with TRBD1. The CDR3 extends over 17 amino acids. Germline V CDR1 and CDR2: LNHDA, SQIVND (reference sequence). The CDR3 DNA follows: TGTGCCAGTAGTATAGCCCCCGGGACAGTGAGCTCCTACGAGCAGTCCTTC. It is translated as CASSIAPGTVSSYEQSF. Using reference TRBV19 and TRBJ2-7 for the parts outside the CDR3, the full variable domain is DGGITQSPKYLFRKEGQNVTLSCEQNLNHDAMYWYRQDPGQGLRLIYYSQIVNDFQKGDIAEGYSVSREKKESFPLTVTSAQKNPTAFYLCASSIAPGTVSSYEQSFGPGTRLTVT.